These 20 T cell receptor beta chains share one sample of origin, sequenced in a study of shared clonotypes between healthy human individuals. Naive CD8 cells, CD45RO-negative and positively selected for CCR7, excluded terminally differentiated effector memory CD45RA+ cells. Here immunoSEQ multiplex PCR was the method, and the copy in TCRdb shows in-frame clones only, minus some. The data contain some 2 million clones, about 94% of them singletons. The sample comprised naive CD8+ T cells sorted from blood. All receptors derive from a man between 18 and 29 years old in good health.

The CDR3 DNA reads TGTGCCAGCAGCTTGGCATGGGGCGCGAACACCGGGGAGCTGTTTTTT. It translates to CASSLAWGANTGELFF. This chain joins TRBV5-6 and TRBJ2-2; possible D gene TRBD1, 5 bases. V lost 0 bases to trimming and J lost 0 bases, with 9 bases between them. This CDR3 has 16 residues. CDR1 and CDR2 (germline): SGHDT, YYEEEE.

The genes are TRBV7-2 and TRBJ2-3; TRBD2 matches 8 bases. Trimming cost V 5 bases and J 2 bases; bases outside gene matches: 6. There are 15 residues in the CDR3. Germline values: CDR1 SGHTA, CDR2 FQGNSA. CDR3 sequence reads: CASSPKRGPTDTQYF. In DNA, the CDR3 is TGTGCCAGCAGCCCAAAGCGGGGGCCCACAGATACGCAGTATTTT.

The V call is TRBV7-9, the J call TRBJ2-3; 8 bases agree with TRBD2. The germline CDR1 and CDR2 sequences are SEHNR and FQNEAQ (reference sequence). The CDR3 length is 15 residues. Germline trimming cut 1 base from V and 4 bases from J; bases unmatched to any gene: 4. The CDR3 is CASSLVTGGPDTQYF. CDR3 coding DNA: TGTGCCAGCAGCTTAGTTACGGGGGGGCCAGATACGCAGTATTTT.

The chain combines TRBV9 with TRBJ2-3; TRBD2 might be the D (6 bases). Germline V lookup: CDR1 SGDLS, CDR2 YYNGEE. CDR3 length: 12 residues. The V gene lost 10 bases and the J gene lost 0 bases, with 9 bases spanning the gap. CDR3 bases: TGTGCCGGGGGGAGGAGCACAGATACGCAGTATTTT. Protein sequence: CAGGRSTDTQYF.

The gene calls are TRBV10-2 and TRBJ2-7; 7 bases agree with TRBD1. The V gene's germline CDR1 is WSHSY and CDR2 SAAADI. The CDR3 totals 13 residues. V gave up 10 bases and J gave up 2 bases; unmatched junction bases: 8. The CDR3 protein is CATSTGMTYEQYF. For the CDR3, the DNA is TGCGCCACCTCGACAGGGATGACCTACGAGCAGTACTTC.

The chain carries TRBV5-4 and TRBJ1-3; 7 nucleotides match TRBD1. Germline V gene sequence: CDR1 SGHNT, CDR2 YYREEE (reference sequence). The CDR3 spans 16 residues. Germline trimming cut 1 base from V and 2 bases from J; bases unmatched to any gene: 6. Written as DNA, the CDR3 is TGTGCCAGCAGCTTGACAGGGGAGGGAACTGGAAACACCATATATTTT. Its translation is CASSLTGEGTGNTIYF.

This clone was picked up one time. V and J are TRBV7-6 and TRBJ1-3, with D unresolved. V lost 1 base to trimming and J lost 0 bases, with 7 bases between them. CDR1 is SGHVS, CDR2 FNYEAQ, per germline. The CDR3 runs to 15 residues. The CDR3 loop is CASSLGVSSGNTIYF. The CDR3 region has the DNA TGTGCCAGCAGCTTAGGGGTCTCCTCTGGAAACACCATATATTTT.

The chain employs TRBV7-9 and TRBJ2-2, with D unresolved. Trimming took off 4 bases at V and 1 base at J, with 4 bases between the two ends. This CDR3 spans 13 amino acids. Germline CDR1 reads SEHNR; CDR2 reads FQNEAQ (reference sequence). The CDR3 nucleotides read TGTGCCAGCAGCTCGTGGAACACCGGGGAGCTGTTTTTT. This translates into CASSSWNTGELFF.

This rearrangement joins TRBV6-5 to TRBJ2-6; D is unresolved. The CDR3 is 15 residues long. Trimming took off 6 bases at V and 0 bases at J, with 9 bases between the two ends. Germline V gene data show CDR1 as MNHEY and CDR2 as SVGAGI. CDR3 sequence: CASRLYDSGANVLTF. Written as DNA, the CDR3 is TGTGCCAGCAGGCTTTATGACTCTGGGGCCAACGTCCTGACTTTC.

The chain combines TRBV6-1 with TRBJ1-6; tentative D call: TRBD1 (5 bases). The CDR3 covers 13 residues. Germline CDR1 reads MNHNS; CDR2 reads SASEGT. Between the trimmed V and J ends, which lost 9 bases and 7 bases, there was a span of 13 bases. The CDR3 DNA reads TGTGCCAGACTGGGGGGTGCCAATTCACCCCTCCACTTT. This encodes CARLGGANSPLHF.

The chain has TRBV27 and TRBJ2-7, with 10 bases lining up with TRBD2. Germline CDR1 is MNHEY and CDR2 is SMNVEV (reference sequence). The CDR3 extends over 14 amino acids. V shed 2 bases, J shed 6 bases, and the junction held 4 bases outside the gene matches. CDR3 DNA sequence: TGTGCCAGCAGTTTAAAGGCTAGCGGGGGCGAGCAGTACTTC. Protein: CASSLKASGGEQYF.

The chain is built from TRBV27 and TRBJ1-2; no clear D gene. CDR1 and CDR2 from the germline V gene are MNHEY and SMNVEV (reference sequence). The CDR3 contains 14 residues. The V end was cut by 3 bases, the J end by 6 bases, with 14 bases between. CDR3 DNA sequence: TGTGCCAGCAGTTTCTGGATAGGTGCCAATGGCTACACCTTC. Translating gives CASSFWIGANGYTF.

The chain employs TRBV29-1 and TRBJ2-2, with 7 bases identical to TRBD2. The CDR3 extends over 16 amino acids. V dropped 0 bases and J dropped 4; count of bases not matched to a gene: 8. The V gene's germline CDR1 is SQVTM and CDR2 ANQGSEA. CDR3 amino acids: CSVEEGAERGTGELFF. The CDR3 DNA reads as TGCAGCGTTGAAGAAGGGGCGGAGCGGGGCACCGGGGAGCTGTTTTTT.

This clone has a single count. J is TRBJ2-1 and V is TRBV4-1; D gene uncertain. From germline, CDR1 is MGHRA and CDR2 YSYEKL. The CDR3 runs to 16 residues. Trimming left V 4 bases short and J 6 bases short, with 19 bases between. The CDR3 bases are TGCGCCAGCAGCCCCTCGCATCCCCAAGGGCTCAATGAGCAGTTCTTC. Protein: CASSPSHPQGLNEQFF.

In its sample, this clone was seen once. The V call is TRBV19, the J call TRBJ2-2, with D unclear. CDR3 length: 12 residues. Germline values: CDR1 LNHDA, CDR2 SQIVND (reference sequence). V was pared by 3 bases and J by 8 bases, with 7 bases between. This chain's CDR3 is CASSIRVGELFF. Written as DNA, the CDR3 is TGTGCCAGTAGTATCCGGGTTGGGGAGCTGTTTTTT.

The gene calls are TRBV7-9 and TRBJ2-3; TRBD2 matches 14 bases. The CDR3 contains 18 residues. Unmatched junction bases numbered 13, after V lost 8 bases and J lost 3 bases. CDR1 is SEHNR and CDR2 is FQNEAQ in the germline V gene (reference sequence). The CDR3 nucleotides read TGTGCCAGCTGGACCCCGGGACTAGCGGGAGTGCGTACAGATACGCAGTATTTT. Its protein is CASWTPGLAGVRTDTQYF.

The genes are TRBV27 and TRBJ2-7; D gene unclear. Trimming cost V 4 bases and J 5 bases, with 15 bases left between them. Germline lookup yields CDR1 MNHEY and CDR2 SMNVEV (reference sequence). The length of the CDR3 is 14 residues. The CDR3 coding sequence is TGTGCCAGCAGTTCCACCCCCGGGCGCGACGAGCAGTACTTC. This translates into CASSSTPGRDEQYF.

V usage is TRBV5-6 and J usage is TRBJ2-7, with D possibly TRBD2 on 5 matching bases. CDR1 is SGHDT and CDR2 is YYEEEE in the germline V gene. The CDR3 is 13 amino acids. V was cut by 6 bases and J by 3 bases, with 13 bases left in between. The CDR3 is CASNSYGDYEQYF. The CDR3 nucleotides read TGTGCCAGCAACTCTTACGGGGACTACGAGCAGTACTTC.

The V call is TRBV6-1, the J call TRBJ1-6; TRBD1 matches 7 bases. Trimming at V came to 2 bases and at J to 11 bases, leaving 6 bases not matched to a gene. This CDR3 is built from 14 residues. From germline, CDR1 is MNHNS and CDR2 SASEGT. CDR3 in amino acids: CASSERGRGAPLHF. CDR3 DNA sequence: TGTGCCAGCAGTGAAAGGGGGCGCGGGGCACCCCTCCACTTT.

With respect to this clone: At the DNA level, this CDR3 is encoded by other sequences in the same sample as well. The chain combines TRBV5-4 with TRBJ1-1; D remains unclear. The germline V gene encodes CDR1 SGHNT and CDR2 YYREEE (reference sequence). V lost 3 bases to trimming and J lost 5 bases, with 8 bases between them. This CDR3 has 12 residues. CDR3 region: CASSSTGTEAFF. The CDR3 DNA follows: TGTGCCAGCAGCTCGACTGGGACTGAAGCTTTCTTT. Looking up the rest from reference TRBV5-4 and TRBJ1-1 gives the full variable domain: ETGVTQSPTHLIKTRGQQVTLRCSSQSGHNTVSWYQQALGQGPQFIFQYYREEENGRGNFPPRFSGLQFPNYSSELNVNALELDDSALYLCASSSTGTEAFFGQGTRLTVV.